This T cell receptor beta chain was sequenced in a study of blood T cell repertoires in COVID-19. Study overall: The samples span acute and convalescent COVID-19 from the United States, Italy and Spain.

The protocol was immunoSEQ multiplex PCR, while the TCRdb copy is restricted to in-frame clones and leaves out a portion. The table includes about 130,000 clones, approximately 89% detected once. This CDR3 has 15 amino acids. Per germline, CDR1 SGHRS and CDR2 YFSETQ. V lost 2 bases, J lost 5 bases, and 13 bases lay in between. The gene calls are TRBV5-1 and TRBJ1-4; D is perhaps TRBD1 (6 bases). Sequencing input: peripheral blood. This TCR was recovered from a human donor in a cohort sampled during active COVID-19. CDR3 in amino acids: CASSLMGASNEKLFF. The DNA of the CDR3 is TGCGCCAGCAGCTTAATGGGGGCATCAAATGAAAAACTGTTTTTT.